This TCR beta chain comes out of a study of CD8+ T cells in alopecia areata. Study-level information: Tofacitinib was taken orally by treated patients, and the dose was 5 to 10 mg twice daily. The duration of tofacitinib was 6 to 18 months, with 6 months off drug afterward. Study-level points and caveats: Scalp samples also yield sequences of resident alphabeta T cells from normal skin.

TCR sequencing used cDNA made by reverse transcription of extracted RNA. This table comes from immunoSEQ multiplex PCR, and its TCRdb copy is limited to in-frame clones, with some not included. The table lists about 20,000 clones, 65% to 75% of them singletons, with approximately 6.1% in the top ten. This CDR3 is built from 18 residues. The ends lost 2 bases at V and 5 bases at J; junction bases unmatched: 19. Germline V gene lookup returns CDR1 GTSNPN and CDR2 SVGIG (reference sequence). Collected material from alopecia areata patients comprised lesional scalp punch biopsies and peripheral blood. Turning to this clone: Its matching antigen is unknown.

This clonotype was obtained from a human donor with alopecia areata. This specimen consisted of skin, obtained at week 0. The chain joins TRBV30 to TRBJ1-1; 8 bases are a match to TRBD1. The CDR3 sequence: CAWSPRLGTGSRGTEAFF. CDR3 in DNA: TGTGCCTGGAGTCCAAGACTCGGGACAGGCTCAAGGGGGACTGAAGCTTTCTTT.